The T cell receptor (beta chain) under discussion was sequenced for a study of T cells in women clearing cervical HPV infection. Losses at the gene ends were 6 bases for V and 6 bases for J; bases not matched to a gene: 9. The CDR3 is 15 residues long. Germline assignment: CDR1 SNHLY and CDR2 FYNNEI. Notes on this clone: Antigen unknown. The CDR3 goes on 3 residues after the read ends, and that part is filled in from the germline J gene.

Libraries were prepared by immunoSEQ multiplex PCR; TCRdb keeps only in-frame clonotypes and omits some of them. The sample has fewer than 50,000 clones. Overall study results and limits: CIN3+ cases had significantly higher TCR richness than controls; evenness did not differ.

Specimen: blood buffy coat. The sequence was obtained from a woman aged 18 to 75 with a cervical HPV16 infection that either progressed to CIN3+ or cleared (not recorded which). The chain has TRBV2 and TRBJ2-7; TRBD2 agrees at 12 bases. The covered CDR3 bases are TGTGCCAGCAGCGATTCTAGCGGGAGGGCGCGCGAG. Translating gives CASSDSSGRARE. The whole CDR3 is CASSDSSGRAREQYF.